The T cell receptor beta chain under discussion was sequenced for a study of metastatic and nonmetastatic thyroid tumors. Across the whole study: The study looked at repertoires side by side in blood and in tumor or nodule tissue from malignant and benign thyroid patients.

Per the original methods: It was from CDR3 differences across clinicopathological groups that a distant-metastasis classifier for papillary thyroid cancer was built. TCRdb reanalyzed the PCR reads with MiXCR. The V and J calls and clone size are TCRdb's, not the authors'. The table shows about 28,000 clones, with around 15% occurring only once. Each patient came to thyroid surgery without any prior treatment (of any kind). Notes on the study in general: The reported finding was significantly higher TCR beta diversity in malignant thyroid tumors relative to benign nodules, in blood and tumor.

There are many counts of this clone. Its antigen is not identified. Other DNA sequences within the sample encode an identical CDR3. V was pared by 3 bases and J by 0 bases, with 9 bases between. CDR1 and CDR2 (germline): MDHEN, SYDVKM. This CDR3 region has 14 residues. The chain carries TRBV28 and TRBJ2-7; a possible D gene is TRBD2 (6 bases). The sequenced material came from blood. This TCR was sampled from a female donor with papillary thyroid cancer or a benign thyroid nodule (not recorded which). Some clones in this sample may be carry-over from other donors' samples. The CDR3 region has the DNA TGTGCCAGCAGTTTGGAGGGCTTCTCCTACGAGCAGTACTTC. Protein product: CASSLEGFSYEQYF.